This T cell receptor beta chain derives from a study of cytomegalovirus exposure and HLA in healthy donors (dated by TCRdb to about 2017). For context, the study as a whole: An earlier analysis of under 600 of the donors reported approximately 300 Gb of sequence data and approximately 110 million unique TCR beta sequences from roughly 180 million T cells. An early release that covered more than 550 HLA-typed donors contained approximately 300 gigabases of sequencing data and 70 million to 100 million unique TCR sequences. Along with the roughly 710-subject first cohort, a separate validation cohort of some 130 different subjects was used. The study was designed to test whether signatures of past pathogen exposure could be identified by cataloging public T cell receptors. Donor age, sex, ethnicity and CMV serostatus were collected together with the repertoire data. To predict cytomegalovirus infection status, the study brought together high-throughput TCR immunosequencing, statistical association of individual TCRs with disease status, and machine learning. Typing coverage varied by locus: roughly 629-630 donors for A, B, C, DRB1 and DQB1; more than 500 for DQA1; some 610 for DPA1; 450 to 480 for DPB1. In the later analysis, no new phenotypic data were used to find candidate immune exposures; instead, reliance was placed on TCR beta sequences and their occurrence across donors. An earlier analysis of around 640 of the donors used high-throughput TCR beta sequencing to judge whether each TCR beta V gene segment behaved as functional or pseudogenic. A later genetic analysis took genome-wide SNP genotypes for about 55% of the 666 donors and used that subset as a discovery cohort. The study used immunosequencing to profile the T cell repertoires of 670 or so subjects and linked those repertoires to cytomegalovirus serostatus. HLA typing covered class I and class II loci at four-digit resolution. Every discovery cohort repertoire had been produced on one sequencing platform. A later analysis re-examined previously published TCR beta repertoires from more than 600 donors and added high-resolution HLA genotyping to investigate patterns of TCR occurrence. Four to six DR-DQ haplotypes were handled as single units for association and clustering, since linkage in the cohort was strong. Across some 400 genotyped donors of the cohort, an average of about 240,000 unique TCR beta nucleotide sequences per donor were sequenced, and 15% to 20% of those sequences were non-productive. Of the 300 to 500 genotyped donors, 70% to 90% were placed in the genetic ancestry cluster associated with self-reported Caucasian donors.

The CDR3 starts with the cysteine, ends with the phenylalanine, and has 17 residues. The retained sequence is limited to the CDR3, 51 bases, with the frame set at the first base. Looking up the germline V gene yields CDR1 SQVTM and CDR2 ANQGSEA. V is pruned by 0 bases and J by 0 bases, leaving 5 bases of the junction without a gene match. The cohort consisted of some 730 healthy bone marrow donors. At the time of sampling, every cohort member was nominally healthy, though immune exposures that went unrecorded were likely present. The donor tested CMV seronegative and was one of the 352 seronegative cohort members. A peripheral blood sample was collected from each donor, and TCR beta sequencing was performed on peripheral blood mononuclear cells. The Qiagen DNeasy Blood Extraction Kit was used to extract genomic DNA from the blood cell samples. The paper's findings and limits, for the study overall: V-gene and J-gene trimming of TCR beta chains was associated with a missense DCLRE1C variant in a later genetic analysis, and the association was replicated in an independent cohort. A total of 150 to 200 TCR beta chains were listed by the study as associated with cytomegalovirus. Most TCR sequences were seen in very few donors, while some public TCRs were found in many individuals. A later analysis found that most CMV-associated TCR beta chains appeared HLA-restricted, with HLA associations seemingly driven largely by CMV exposure. Because HLA typing was missing for some donors at each locus, association tests included only the typed subset. Assigning TCR associations to individual alleles was difficult when HLA alleles, especially DR and DQ, strongly co-occurred. Compared with equally common non-associated chains, HLA-associated TCR beta chains in a later analysis were more clonally expanded and had lower generation probabilities. Only TCR beta chains were sequenced in this cohort, and the absence of alpha or paired-chain data limited detectable features. For the cohort, immune exposure information was limited to CMV serostatus. The authors suggested that the approach could potentially be extended to other disease states and immunological phenotypes. Roughly uniform sequencing depth across donors was assumed in presence/absence analyses, although this assumption may not hold. Specific HLA alleles were associated with 18,000 or so TCR beta sequences at a false discovery rate of 0.05 in a later analysis. In vitro tests confirmed that a few of the cytomegalovirus-associated TCR beta chains recognize cytomegalovirus antigens. A further reported finding was that TCR beta sequences accurately predicted the HLA-A and HLA-B alleles for most subjects in the first cohort. According to a later genetic analysis, donors in an Asian-associated ancestry cluster had fewer N-insertions in productive TCRs than the approximately 670-donor mean. Because counts were too low, around 18 rarely observed V segments, including chromosome 9 orphons, were left out of the earlier analysis of 587 of the donors. An earlier analysis of around 540 of the donors showed that most TCR beta V segments appeared in productive rearrangements either about 90% or about 30% of the time, which broadly matched IMGT annotations. A group of highly shared sequence variants was considered likely to be a technical artifact of the sequencing pipeline. Cytomegalovirus status was reported to be diagnosed by the classifier with high specificity and sensitivity in both the original and validation cohorts. Linkage disequilibrium might explain the correlated functional status among segregating V segments, but an unknown experimental factor could not be excluded. In a later analysis, TCR association rates were found to vary across HLA loci, with the most associated TCRs seen for DRB1 alleles and the fewest for HLA-C alleles. Some IMGT-functional V segments, including TRBV6-2 and TRBV6-3, could not be distinguished by the 87-base-pair reads and were therefore excluded. In a later analysis, several top co-occurrence clusters were reported to appear linked to parvovirus B19, influenza, CMV and Epstein-Barr virus.

A remark on this clone: It lacks a known antigen. Per-nucleotide qualities are absent, and no much larger clonotype sits a single base away.

Preparation of the library involved the immunoSEQ multiplex PCR assay. For the multiplex PCR, a mixture combining 60 forward primers for TCR Vbeta segments and 13 reverse primers for TCR Jbeta segments was used. A multiplex PCR assay on genomic DNA amplified the CDR3 region of rearranged TCR beta genes. The amplified TCR beta libraries were sequenced on the Illumina HiSeq System as 87-base-pair reads. In the original analysis: Across the 700 or so repertoires, a later analysis counted tens of millions of unique TCR beta chains, 9.5 million to 12 million of which were shared by at least two donors. A nearest-neighbor algorithm error-corrected the raw reads and collapsed the reads into unique sequences, merging closely related sequences to remove PCR and sequencing errors. CDR3 sequences were aligned to IMGT reference sequences to assign V, D and J gene segments. For a sequence to be retained, a match of at least six nucleotides to both a V gene segment and a J gene segment was required. Rearrangements were classified as productive when the CDR3 lacked stop codons and remained in frame with V and J, and all other rearrangements were classified as non-productive. CDR3 was defined by IMGT convention, running from the second conserved V-encoded cysteine to the conserved J-encoded phenylalanine. The earlier analysis of about 570 of the donors excluded any sequence lacking an unambiguous match to a single V gene segment. In an earlier analysis of a few hundred of the donors, V segments were called functional above 56.7% productive rearrangements and were called segregating when the between-donor standard deviation exceeded 5%. A statistical classification framework was built for diagnosing cytomegalovirus status from the catalog of TCR beta chain sequences. In a later analysis, V and J genes were assigned by comparing TCR nucleotide sequences against IMGT/GENE-DB human TR gene sequences. In a later analysis, CDR3 sequences and most-parsimonious VDJ recombination scenarios were assigned using the TCRdist pipeline. In a later analysis, every TCR beta chain was defined by the combination of its CDR3 amino acid sequence and its V-gene family, and reads without a unique V-gene family were dropped. As a way to deal with suspected cross-contamination and a sequencing artifact, a later analysis dropped 450 to 600 nucleotide sequences that were highly shared and had low generation probability. In a later analysis, a clonal expansion index was calculated for each public chain from normalized within-repertoire ranks of inferred template counts. A later analysis computed generation probabilities with a VDJ recombination model fitted to out-of-frame rearrangements, and checked the results against IGoR. A later analysis scored TCR-TCR, TCR-HLA and TCR-CMV co-occurrence with hypergeometric tests, applying a repertoire-size bias correction to TCR pairs. A later analysis estimated false discovery rates by permuting HLA or CMV assignments 20 times. In a later analysis, co-occurring TCRs were grouped with DBSCAN, and TCRdist sequence similarity was added when clustering was performed within HLA-allele-positive subsets. Repertoires with fewer than 30,000 or more than 120,000 public chains were left out of co-occurrence clustering, as were five repertoires with anomalous nucleotide sharing. The clones in this table, taken by TCRdb from immuneACCESS, are in-frame only. Not every clone is retained; where verified, under half of the shortfall comes from an unresolved V gene, and the cause of the rest is unknown. Clone size and V and J calls were adopted from that table, with D and trimming inferred from the DNA. The sample table records about 130,000 clones; approximately 82% of these occur just once. Approximately 3% of the sample goes to the ten largest clones.

The sequencing sample was made of PBMCs. The chain couples TRBV29-1 to TRBJ1-5, with 10 middle bases fitting TRBD1. This TCR was recovered from a boy between 2 and 10 years old in good health and CMV-seronegative. The encoded CDR3 is CSVEETGGRYSNQPQHF. The nucleotide sequence is TGCAGCGTTGAAGAGACAGGGGGCAGGTATAGCAATCAGCCCCAGCATTTT. The CDR3 plus the reference TRBV29-1 and TRBJ1-5 genes for the other parts give the full variable domain: SAVISQKPSRDICQRGTSLTIQCQVDSQVTMMFWYRQQPGQSLTLIATANQGSEATYESGFVIDKFPISRPNLTFSTLTVSNMSPEDSSIYLCSVEETGGRYSNQPQHFGDGTRLSIL.